Each of the 28 T cell receptor beta chains below was sequenced from the same sample in a study of blood T cell repertoires in COVID-19. Generated by immunoSEQ multiplex PCR, the TCRdb table keeps only in-frame clones and is missing some. The table lists around 370,000 clones, 85% to 90% of them singletons. Sequencing input: PBMCs or T cells enriched from blood (not recorded which). The receptors come from a young woman who had recovered from COVID-19.

This clone appeared once. The V gene is TRBV7-9, the J gene TRBJ2-2, with 12 bases lining up with TRBD2. The V gene's germline CDR1 is SEHNR and CDR2 FQNEAQ (reference sequence). With 5 bases clipped from V and 5 bases from J, the junction kept 9 bases outside the gene matches. This CDR3 spans 17 amino acids. The CDR3: CASSQGTSGLPTGELFF. The CDR3 DNA reads as TGTGCCAGCAGCCAAGGGACTAGCGGGCTGCCTACCGGGGAGCTGTTTTTT.

The chain recombines TRBV27 with TRBJ1-1, with TRBD1 identical over 8 bases. CDR3 length: 17 residues. Germline trimming cut 5 bases from V and 5 bases from J; bases unmatched to any gene: 16. The germline gives CDR1 MNHEY, CDR2 SMNVEV (reference sequence). Here the CDR3 DNA reads TGTGCCAGCAGTATGTCCGGGACAGGAGGGTCGGGGACTGAAGCTTTCTTT. Its protein is CASSMSGTGGSGTEAFF.

This chain joins TRBV5-5 and TRBJ1-1; 11 nucleotides match TRBD1. The CDR3 length is 15 residues. Germline V gives CDR1 SGHKS, CDR2 YYEKEE (reference sequence). Trimming at V came to 5 bases and at J to 8 bases, leaving 11 bases not matched to a gene. CDR3 sequence: CASSPRTGGEPEAFF. CDR3 coding DNA: TGTGCCAGCAGTCCCAGGACAGGGGGCGAGCCCGAAGCTTTCTTT.

The CDR3, as DNA: TGTGCCAGCAGCCAACTAGCGGACTCCTACAATGAGCAGTTCTTC. Protein product: CASSQLADSYNEQFF. The chain links TRBV5-4 to TRBJ2-1; 8 nucleotides align to TRBD2. The CDR3 totals 15 residues. J gave up 0 bases and V 4 bases, and 3 bases lay outside the gene matches. The germline V gene encodes CDR1 SGHNT and CDR2 YYREEE (reference sequence).

CDR3 DNA sequence: TGTGCCAGCAGGCTTGGGACAGGGTTCGGCTACACCTTC. As protein: CASRLGTGFGYTF. The rearrangement joins TRBV6-5 to TRBJ1-2; 9 bases map to TRBD1. Germline CDR1 and CDR2: MNHEY and SVGAGI. This CDR3 has 13 residues. The V gene end was trimmed by 6 bases and the J gene end by 8 bases; junction bases not matched to a gene: 7.

The chain carries TRBV6-2 or TRBV6-3 and TRBJ1-1; no definite D call. From germline, CDR1 is MNHEY and CDR2 SVGEGT. Trimming cost V 2 bases and J 1 base, with 8 bases left between them. This CDR3 region has 14 residues. The CDR3 here is CASSYAGGNTEAFF. In DNA, the CDR3 is TGTGCCAGCAGTTACGCGGGCGGGAACACTGAAGCTTTCTTT.

About this clone itself: This specimen includes other DNA sequences encoding the same CDR3. This chain uses TRBV4-1 with TRBJ1-2; 7 bases match TRBD1. Trimming took 3 bases from V and 2 from J; bases not matched to a gene: 0. The CDR3 contains 13 residues. From germline, CDR1 is MGHRA and CDR2 YSYEKL. The CDR3 region has the DNA TGCGCCAGCAGCCAGACAGGGAACTATGGCTACACCTTC. Translation: CASSQTGNYGYTF.

The chain combines TRBV5-6 with TRBJ2-5; 10 positions match TRBD2. The CDR3 has 13 residues. Germline V gives CDR1 SGHDT, CDR2 YYEEEE. The ends lost 2 bases at V and 5 bases at J; junction bases unmatched: 0. The CDR3 nucleotides read TGTGCCAGCAGCTTTAGCGGGAGGGAGACCCAGTACTTC. This sequence encodes CASSFSGRETQYF. The whole variable domain, remainder taken from reference TRBV5-6 and TRBJ2-5, is DAGVTQSPTHLIKTRGQQVTLRCSPKSGHDTVSWYQQALGQGPQFIFQYYEEEERQRGNFPDRFSGHQFPNYSSELNVNALLLGDSALYLCASSFSGRETQYFGPGTRLLVL.

This clone was seen only once. This specimen includes other DNA sequences encoding the same CDR3. The V and J genes are TRBV4-1 and TRBJ1-5; D uncertain. Germline CDR1 is MGHRA and CDR2 is YSYEKL. CDR3 length equals 15 residues. V lost 0 bases and J 2 bases, leaving 8 bases between the germline ends. The CDR3 region has the DNA TGCGCCAGCAGCCAAGAGAGGGTTCGCAATCAGCCCCAGCATTTT. It translates to CASSQERVRNQPQHF.

This chain uses TRBV28 with TRBJ1-2; D possibly corresponds to TRBD1 (6 bases). CDR1 is MDHEN and CDR2 is SYDVKM in the germline V gene. The ends were cut back, 3 bases at V and 10 bases at J, with 12 bases in the middle. CDR3 size: 12 residues. The CDR3 loop reads CASSFGQSAYTF. The CDR3 nucleotides are TGTGCCAGCAGTTTTGGACAGTCGGCCTACACCTTC.

The chain carries TRBV9 and TRBJ2-7; D is possibly TRBD2 (5 bases). V was shortened by 3 bases and J by 7 bases, with 14 bases between the two germline ends. This CDR3 contains 13 residues. CDR1 is SGDLS, CDR2 YYNGEE, per germline. The CDR3 spells CASSAGLGVEQYF. CDR3 sequence (DNA): TGTGCCAGCAGCGCCGGACTGGGAGTGGAGCAGTACTTC.

The genes are TRBV11-2 and TRBJ1-2, with no clear D. This CDR3 spans 13 amino acids. V gave up 4 bases and J gave up 4 bases, with 10 bases separating them. Germline-derived CDR1 and CDR2 are SGHAT and FQNNGV. The CDR3 DNA follows: TGTGCCAGCAGCTCACTTATCGCCTATGGCTACACCTTC. Its protein product is CASSSLIAYGYTF.

The chain is built from TRBV28 and TRBJ1-5, with TRBD1 identical over 9 bases. CDR3 size: 14 residues. V was pared by 7 bases and J by 9 bases, with 10 bases of the junction left unmatched. From germline, CDR1 is MDHEN and CDR2 SYDVKM. DNA of the CDR3: TGTGCCAGCATTAGGGGACAGGGCGGTGGGCCCCAGCATTTT. Its protein product is CASIRGQGGGPQHF.

This clone was observed once. The chain recombines TRBV25-1 with TRBJ1-1; D may be TRBD1 (6 bases). Germline CDR1 is MGHDK and CDR2 is SYGVNS. There are 12 residues in the CDR3. The V end was cut by 6 bases, the J end by 3 bases, with 8 bases between. DNA for the CDR3: TGTGCCAGCAGCAGGGGACACACTGAAGCTTTCTTT. It codes for CASSRGHTEAFF.

This clone was observed a single time. V and J are TRBV27 and TRBJ1-5; possible D gene TRBD1, 6 bases. The germline CDR1 and CDR2 sequences are MNHEY and SMNVEV (reference sequence). There are 15 residues in the CDR3. Trimming stripped 2 bases from V and 4 bases from J, with 12 bases between. This chain's CDR3 is CASSLGQGINQPQHF. As DNA, the CDR3 is TGTGCCAGCAGTTTAGGGCAGGGGATTAATCAGCCCCAGCATTTT.

This clone came up a few times. V gene TRBV18 combines with J gene TRBJ1-4; 8 bases are a match to TRBD1. Trimming took 3 bases from V and 6 from J; bases not matched to a gene: 6. CDR3 size: 15 residues. CDR1 KGHSH and CDR2 LQKENI come from the germline V gene. The CDR3 bases are TGTGCCAGCTCACCCAGACAGGGGCGGGATGAAAAACTGTTTTTT. Translated: CASSPRQGRDEKLFF. The whole variable domain, remainder taken from reference TRBV18 and TRBJ1-4, is NAGVMQNPRHLVRRRGQEARLRCSPMKGHSHVYWYRQLPEEGLKFMVYLQKENIIDESGMPKERFSAEFPKEGPSILRIQQVVRGDSAAYFCASSPRQGRDEKLFFGSGTQLSVL.

The chain combines TRBV3-1 (or the pseudogene TRBV3-2) with TRBJ2-3; TRBD1 matches 10 bases. The CDR3 sequence is 15 residues long. The V segment lost 4 bases and the J segment 1 base; nucleotides outside the gene matches: 2. CDR1 and CDR2 from the germline V gene are LGHDT and YNNKEL (reference sequence). CDR3 amino acids: CASSRGTGGTDTQYF. The CDR3 bases are TGTGCCAGCAGCCGAGGGACAGGGGGCACAGATACGCAGTATTTT.

This clone was recorded only once. The genes are TRBV5-1 and TRBJ1-1, with no clear D. V lost 3 bases and J lost 2, with 5 bases in between. The CDR3 is 12 residues long. Germline CDR1 reads SGHRS; CDR2 reads YFSETQ. The CDR3 region is CASSSRNTEAFF. The CDR3 DNA reads TGCGCCAGCAGCTCCCGTAACACTGAAGCTTTCTTT.

The chain employs TRBV7-2 and TRBJ2-7; TRBD1 is a possible D gene (5 bases). CDR1 is SGHTA, CDR2 FQGNSA, per germline. Trimming removed 1 base from V and 3 bases from J, with 10 bases in between. This CDR3 contains 14 residues. The CDR3 bases are TGTGCCAGCAGCTTAGGACCCCAGGGCTACGAGCAGTACTTC. Its protein product is CASSLGPQGYEQYF.

This chain links TRBV29-1 with TRBJ2-3; TRBD2 matches 13 bases. The germline gives CDR1 SQVTM, CDR2 ANQGSEA. The CDR3 totals 18 residues. Unmatched junction bases numbered 15, after V lost 4 bases and J lost 5 bases. The CDR3, as DNA: TGCAGCGTTGGAGGGACTAGCGGGGATGTTGTGTTACGAGATACGCAGTATTTT. Its protein product is CSVGGTSGDVVLRDTQYF.

The chain has TRBV7-9 and TRBJ1-1, with 7 positions matching TRBD1. The CDR3 is 14 residues long. The J segment lost 6 bases and the V segment lost 4 bases, leaving 8 bases of the junction unmatched. Germline V gene sequence: CDR1 SEHNR, CDR2 FQNEAQ (reference sequence). CDR3 coding DNA: TGTGCCAGCAGCTCCACAGGGGTAACTCCTGAAGCTTTCTTT. Its translation is CASSSTGVTPEAFF. Using reference TRBV7-9 and TRBJ1-1 for the parts outside the CDR3, the full variable domain is DTGVSQNPRHKITKRGQNVTFRCDPISEHNRLYWYRQTLGQGPEFLTYFQNEAQLEKSRLLSDRFSAERPKGSFSTLEIQRTEQGDSAMYLCASSSTGVTPEAFFGQGTRLTVV.

The chain carries TRBV6-5 and TRBJ1-4; tentative D call: TRBD1 (5 bases). V lost 0 bases and J lost 8, with 13 bases in between. This CDR3 has 15 amino acids. Germline V CDR1 and CDR2: MNHEY, SVGAGI. CDR3: CASSYSWGSGEKLFF. CDR3 coding DNA: TGTGCCAGCAGTTACTCATGGGGCTCAGGGGAAAAACTGTTTTTT.

In this sample, this clone turned up a few times. The V and J genes are TRBV11-3 and TRBJ2-7; D is possibly TRBD1 (6 bases). Trimming cost V 4 bases and J 7 bases, with 17 bases left between them. CDR3 length: 14 residues. Germline V gene lookup returns CDR1 SGHNT and CDR2 YENEEA. The CDR3 nucleotides are TGTGCCAGCAGCTACTCAACAGGGCCGTTTGAGCAGTACTTC. The encoded protein is CASSYSTGPFEQYF.

CDR3 amino acids: CASSPRTDRFEKLFF. CDR3 nucleotide sequence: TGCGCCAGCAGCCCCCGAACAGACAGGTTTGAAAAACTGTTTTTT. The chain couples TRBV4-1 to TRBJ1-4, with D perhaps TRBD1 (6 bases). The CDR3 totals 15 residues. Trimming cost V 4 bases and J 7 bases, with 16 bases left between them. Germline V gene data show CDR1 as MGHRA and CDR2 as YSYEKL.

This chain joins TRBV6-5 and TRBJ1-2, with unresolved D. Germline lookup yields CDR1 MNHEY and CDR2 SVGAGI. V was cut by 0 bases and J by 4 bases, with 12 bases left in between. The CDR3 has 15 amino acids. CDR3 DNA sequence: TGTGCCAGCAGTTACTCATCACAGACCATCTATGGCTACACCTTC. Translation: CASSYSSQTIYGYTF.

The chain joins TRBV5-1 to TRBJ2-5; a possible D gene is TRBD1 (6 bases). Germline lookup yields CDR1 SGHRS and CDR2 YFSETQ. The CDR3 extends over 14 amino acids. V was clipped by 2 bases and J by 3 bases, with 11 bases between them. Here the CDR3 DNA reads TGCGCCAGCAGCTTCACGACAGGTGAAGAGACCCAGTACTTC. It translates to CASSFTTGEETQYF.

The gene calls are TRBV29-1 and TRBJ2-7; 7 positions agree with TRBD1. This CDR3 has 18 residues. Germline V gene lookup returns CDR1 SQVTM and CDR2 ANQGSEA. V was clipped by 6 bases and J by 3 bases; unmatched bases: 23. CDR3: CSVTRDSPYQFLYYEQYF. DNA for the CDR3: TGCAGCGTAACCCGGGACAGCCCCTATCAATTCCTCTACTACGAGCAGTACTTC.

The chain joins TRBV28 to TRBJ2-2; 7 nucleotides align to TRBD1. The CDR3 extends over 16 amino acids. Germline values: CDR1 MDHEN, CDR2 SYDVKM. Losses at the gene ends were 6 bases for V and 3 bases for J; bases not matched to a gene: 10. Written as DNA, the CDR3 is TGTGCCAGCAGGTCACCAACAGGGGTTTACACCGGGGAGCTGTTTTTT. This sequence encodes CASRSPTGVYTGELFF.